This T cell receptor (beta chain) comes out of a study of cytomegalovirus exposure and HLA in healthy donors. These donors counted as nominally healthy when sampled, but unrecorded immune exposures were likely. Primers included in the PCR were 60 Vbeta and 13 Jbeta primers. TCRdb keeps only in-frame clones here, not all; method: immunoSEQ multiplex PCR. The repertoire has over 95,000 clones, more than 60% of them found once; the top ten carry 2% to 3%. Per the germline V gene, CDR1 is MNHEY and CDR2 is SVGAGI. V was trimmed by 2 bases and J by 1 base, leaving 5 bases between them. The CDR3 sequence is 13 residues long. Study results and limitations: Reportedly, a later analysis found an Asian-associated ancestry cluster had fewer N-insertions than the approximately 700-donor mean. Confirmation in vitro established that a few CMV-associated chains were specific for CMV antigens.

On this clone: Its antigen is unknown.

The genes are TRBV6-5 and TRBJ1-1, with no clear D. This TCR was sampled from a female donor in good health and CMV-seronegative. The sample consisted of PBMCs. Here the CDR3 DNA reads TGTGCCAGCAGTTACCAAGCGAACACTGAAGCTTTCTTT. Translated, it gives CASSYQANTEAFF.